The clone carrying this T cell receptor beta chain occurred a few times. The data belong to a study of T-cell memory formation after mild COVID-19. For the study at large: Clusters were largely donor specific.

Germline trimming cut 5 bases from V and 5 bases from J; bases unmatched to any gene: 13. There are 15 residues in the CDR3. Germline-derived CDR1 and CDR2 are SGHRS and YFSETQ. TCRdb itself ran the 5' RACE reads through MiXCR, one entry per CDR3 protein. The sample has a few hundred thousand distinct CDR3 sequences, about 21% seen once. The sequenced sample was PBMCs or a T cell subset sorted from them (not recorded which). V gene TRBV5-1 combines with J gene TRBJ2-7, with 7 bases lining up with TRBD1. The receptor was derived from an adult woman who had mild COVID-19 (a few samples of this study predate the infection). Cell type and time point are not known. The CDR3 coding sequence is TGCGCCAGCAGGCGGTCGGGACAGAGGGGAAACGAGCAGTACTTC. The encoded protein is CASRRSGQRGNEQYF.